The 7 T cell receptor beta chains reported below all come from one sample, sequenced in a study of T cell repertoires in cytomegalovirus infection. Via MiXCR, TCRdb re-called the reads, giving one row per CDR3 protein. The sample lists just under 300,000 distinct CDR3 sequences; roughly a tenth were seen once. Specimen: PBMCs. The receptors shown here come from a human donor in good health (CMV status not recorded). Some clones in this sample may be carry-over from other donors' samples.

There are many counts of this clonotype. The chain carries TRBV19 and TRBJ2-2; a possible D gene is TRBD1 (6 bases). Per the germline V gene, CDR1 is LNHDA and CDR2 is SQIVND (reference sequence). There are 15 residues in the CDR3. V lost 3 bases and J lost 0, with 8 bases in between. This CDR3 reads CASSMRTANTGELFF. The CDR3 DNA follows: TGTGCCAGTAGTATGCGGACAGCGAACACCGGGGAGCTGTTTTTT. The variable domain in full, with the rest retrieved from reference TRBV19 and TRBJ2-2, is DGGITQSPKYLFRKEGQNVTLSCEQNLNHDAMYWYRQDPGQGLRLIYYSQIVNDFQKGDIAEGYSVSREKKESFPLTVTSAQKNPTAFYLCASSMRTANTGELFFGEGSRLTVL.

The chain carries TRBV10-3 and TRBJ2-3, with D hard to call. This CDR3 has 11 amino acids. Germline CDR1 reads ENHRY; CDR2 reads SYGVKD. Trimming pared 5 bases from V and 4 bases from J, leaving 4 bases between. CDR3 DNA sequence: TGTGCCATCAGTCCCTCAGATACGCAGTATTTT. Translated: CAISPSDTQYF.

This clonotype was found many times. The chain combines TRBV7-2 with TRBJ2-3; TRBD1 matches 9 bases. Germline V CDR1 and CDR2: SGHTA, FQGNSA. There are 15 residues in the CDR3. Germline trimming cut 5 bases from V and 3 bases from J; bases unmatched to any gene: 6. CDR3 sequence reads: CASSLDRGWTDTQYF. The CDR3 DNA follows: TGTGCCAGCAGCCTAGACAGGGGGTGGACAGATACGCAGTATTTT.

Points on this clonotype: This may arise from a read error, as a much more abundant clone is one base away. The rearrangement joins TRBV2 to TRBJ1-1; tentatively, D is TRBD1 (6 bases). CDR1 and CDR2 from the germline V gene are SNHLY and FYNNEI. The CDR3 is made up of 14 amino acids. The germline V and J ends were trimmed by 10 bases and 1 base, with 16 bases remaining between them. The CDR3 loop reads CANRRGGSNTEAFF. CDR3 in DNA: TGTGCCAACAGGCGAGGGGGGTCGAACACTGAAGCTTTCTTT. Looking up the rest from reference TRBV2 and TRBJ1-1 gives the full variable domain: EPEVTQTPSHQVTQMGQEVILRCVPISNHLYFYWYRQILGQKVEFLVSFYNNEISEKSEIFDDQFSVERPDGSNFTLKIRSTKLEDSAMYFCANRRGGSNTEAFFGQGTRLTVV.

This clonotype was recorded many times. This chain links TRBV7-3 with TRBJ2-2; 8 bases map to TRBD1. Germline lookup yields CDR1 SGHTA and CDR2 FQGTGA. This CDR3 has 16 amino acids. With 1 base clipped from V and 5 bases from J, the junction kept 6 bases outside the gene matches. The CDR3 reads CASSLKGTGRTGELFF. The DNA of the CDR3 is TGTGCCAGCAGCTTAAAGGGGACAGGAAGGACCGGGGAGCTGTTTTTT. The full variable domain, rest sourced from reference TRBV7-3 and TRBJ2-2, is GAGVSQTPSNKVTEKGKYVELRCDPISGHTALYWYRQSLGQGPEFLIYFQGTGAADDSGLPNDRFFAVRPEGSVSTLKIQRTERGDSAVYLCASSLKGTGRTGELFFGEGSRLTVL.

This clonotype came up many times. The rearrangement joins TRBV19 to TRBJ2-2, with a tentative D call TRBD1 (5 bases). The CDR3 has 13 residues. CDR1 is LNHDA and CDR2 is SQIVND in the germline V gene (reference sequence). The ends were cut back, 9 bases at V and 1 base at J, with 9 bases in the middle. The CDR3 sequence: CASRQKNTGELFF. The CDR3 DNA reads TGTGCCAGCCGACAGAAGAACACCGGGGAGCTGTTTTTT.

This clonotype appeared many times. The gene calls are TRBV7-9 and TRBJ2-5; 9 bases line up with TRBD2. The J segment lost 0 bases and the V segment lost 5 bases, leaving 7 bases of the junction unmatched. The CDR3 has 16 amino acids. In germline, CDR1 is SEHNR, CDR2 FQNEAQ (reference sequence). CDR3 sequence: CASSQSSGAYQETQYF. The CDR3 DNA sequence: TGTGCCAGCAGCCAGTCTAGCGGGGCGTACCAAGAGACCCAGTACTTC.